This TCR beta chain is drawn from a study of T cell responses to AZD1222 COVID-19 vaccine. Study conclusions and caveats: The sample set comprised mostly white British donors with more females, and clonal diversity was possibly underestimated. Repertoire sampling occurred only after the peak T cell response.

CDR1 and CDR2 from the germline V gene are MDHEN and SYDVKM. V lost 3 bases and J 0 bases, leaving 9 bases between the germline ends. The CDR3 extends over 16 amino acids. Notes on this clone: Its target is not known. Other DNA sequences from this sample encode an identical CDR3 as well.

Some clones are missing from TCRdb's copy, which holds only in-frame ones; the method was immunoSEQ multiplex PCR. The table lists 180,000 or so clones, less than 95% of them singletons, with 0.64% in the top ten. V usage is TRBV28 and J usage is TRBJ1-6, with D uncertain. Sequenced here: peripheral blood, sampled on day 0 of AZD1222 vaccination. The sequence derives from an adult in good health. CDR3 sequence: CASSFGGSSYNSPLHF. The CDR3 DNA reads TGTGCCAGCAGTTTCGGTGGGAGCTCCTATAATTCACCCCTCCACTTT.